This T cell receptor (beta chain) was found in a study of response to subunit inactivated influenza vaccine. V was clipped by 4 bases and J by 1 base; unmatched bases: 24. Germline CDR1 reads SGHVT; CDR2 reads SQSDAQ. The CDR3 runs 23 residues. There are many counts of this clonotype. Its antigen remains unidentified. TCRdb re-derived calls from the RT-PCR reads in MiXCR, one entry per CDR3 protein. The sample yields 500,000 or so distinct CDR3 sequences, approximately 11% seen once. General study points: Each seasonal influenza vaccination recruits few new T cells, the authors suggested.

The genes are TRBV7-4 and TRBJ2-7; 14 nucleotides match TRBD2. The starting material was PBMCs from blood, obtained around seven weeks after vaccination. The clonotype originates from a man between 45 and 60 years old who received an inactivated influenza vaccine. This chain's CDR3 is CASSYRGGFYPGTSGSRSYEQYF. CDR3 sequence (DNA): TGTGCCAGCAGCTACCGTGGTGGATTCTATCCCGGGACTAGCGGGAGTCGGTCCTACGAGCAGTACTTC. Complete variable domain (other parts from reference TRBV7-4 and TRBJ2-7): GAGVSQSPRYKVAKRGRDVALRCDSISGHVTLYWYRQTLGQGSEVLTYSQSDAQRDKSGRPSGRFSAERPERSVSTLKIQRTEQGDSAVYLCASSYRGGFYPGTSGSRSYEQYFGPGTRLTVT.